The 32 T cell receptor beta chains reported below all come from one sample, sequenced in a study of blood T cells in healthy people across ages. Combining a sample-barcoded 5' primer with a J-beta primer mix, a second PCR ran for about 7 to 12 cycles. TCRdb reanalysed the 5' RACE reads using MiXCR and keeps one entry per CDR3 protein. The table includes around 800,000 distinct CDR3 sequences, under 45% detected once. Sequencing was done on a sample of blood. The receptors were gathered from a man in his sixties in good health.

This clonotype has ten or more counts. The chain employs TRBV7-9 and TRBJ2-5; 7 bases align to TRBD1. Per the germline V gene, CDR1 is SEHNR and CDR2 is FQNEAQ (reference sequence). This CDR3 has 15 residues. V shed 1 base and J 5 bases; nucleotides not matched to a gene: 7. This CDR3 is CASSLVTGWVETQYF. In DNA, the CDR3 is TGTGCCAGCAGCTTAGTGACAGGGTGGGTGGAGACCCAGTACTTC.

A few counts support this clonotype. V gene TRBV3-1 combines with J gene TRBJ2-5; D gene uncertain. Trimming removed 1 base at V and 0 bases at J, with 6 bases between. CDR1 and CDR2 from the germline V gene are LGHDT and YNNKEL (reference sequence). This CDR3 has 14 amino acids. In nucleotides, the CDR3 is TGTGCCAGCAGCCAAGTTGCGGACCAAGAGACCCAGTACTTC. Protein product: CASSQVADQETQYF.

The chain links TRBV6-5 to TRBJ2-3, with D maybe TRBD1 (6 bases). Germline V gives CDR1 MNHEY, CDR2 SVGAGI. Between the trimmed V and J ends, which lost 2 bases and 2 bases, there was a span of 8 bases. The CDR3 has 14 amino acids. The CDR3, as DNA: TGTGCCAGCAGTTACGGGGGCATCACAGATACGCAGTATTTT. Translation: CASSYGGITDTQYF.

The chain is built from TRBV12-3 or TRBV12-4 and TRBJ2-3, with TRBD2 matching 7 bases. This CDR3 is 14 amino acids long. The DNA of the CDR3 is TGTGTCCAGCCGGGGGGAGAAAAGAGGGGTACGCAGTATTTT. Protein product: CVQPGGEKRGTQYF.

The chain couples TRBV6-2 or TRBV6-3 to TRBJ2-5; 7 bases are a match to TRBD1. With the DNA end fitting TRBJ2-7 better, the J assignment may be wrong. This CDR3 comprises 17 residues. Germline CDR1 MNHEY, CDR2 SVGEGT. CDR3 sequence (DNA): TGTGCCAGCAGTTACGGGAACAGGGGCGCATCGGTGGGCGAGCAGTACTTC. Translation gives CASSYGNRGASVGEQYF.

This chain joins TRBV20-1 and TRBJ2-1, with TRBD2 identical over 11 bases. Germline-derived CDR1 and CDR2 are DFQATT and SNEGSKA (reference sequence). The trim removed 6 bases at V and 5 bases at J, leaving 6 bases unmatched. This CDR3 comprises 14 residues. The CDR3 here is CSARSGGGNNEQFF. DNA of the CDR3: TGCAGTGCCCGTAGCGGGGGGGGGAACAATGAGCAGTTCTTC.

This clonotype has more than one count but fewer than ten. The CDR3 reads CASRPQGSGVGEQYF. CDR3 nucleotides: TGTGCCAGCAGGCCTCAGGGTAGCGGGGTGGGTGAGCAGTACTTC. The chain couples TRBV5-4 to TRBJ2-4, with 8 nucleotides matching TRBD2. Losses at the gene ends were 5 bases for V and 13 bases for J; bases not matched to a gene: 17. Germline lookup yields CDR1 SGHNT and CDR2 YYREEE (reference sequence). The CDR3 loop spans 15 amino acids.

The CDR3 bases are TGTGCCAGCAGCGGTACTAGCGGGGGGTTTAATGAGCAGTTCTTC. It translates to CASSGTSGGFNEQFF. The V and J genes are TRBV5-6 and TRBJ2-1, with 12 bases aligning to TRBD2. V shed 4 bases and J 7 bases; nucleotides not matched to a gene: 6. CDR1 and CDR2 from the germline V gene are SGHDT and YYEEEE. This CDR3 has 15 amino acids.

This chain joins TRBV6-5 and TRBJ2-6, with 8 bases that match TRBD1. Germline V gives CDR1 MNHEY, CDR2 SVGAGI. The J segment lost 2 bases and the V segment lost 2 bases, leaving 8 bases of the junction unmatched. The CDR3 runs 18 residues. CDR3 sequence (DNA): TGTGCCAGCAGTTACGGGACAGGAACGTACCCTGGGGCCAACGTCCTGACTTTC. It specifies CASSYGTGTYPGANVLTF.

This clonotype was seen many times. The chain employs TRBV7-2 and TRBJ2-7, with D uncertain. Germline CDR1 and CDR2: SGHTA and FQGNSA. The CDR3 totals 14 residues. V lost 1 base, J lost 3 bases, and 10 bases lay in between. The CDR3 DNA sequence: TGTGCCAGCAGCTTAGGTCCGGGTAGCTACGAGCAGTACTTC. This codes for CASSLGPGSYEQYF.

The rearrangement joins TRBV11-1 to TRBJ1-1, with D perhaps matching TRBD1 (5 bases). The length of the CDR3 is 14 residues. Germline CDR1 is SGHAT and CDR2 is FQDESV (reference sequence). Trimming left V 5 bases short and J 5 bases short, with 15 bases between. The CDR3 loop is CASSPVGGRTEAFF. The CDR3 DNA is TGTGCCAGCAGCCCCGTCGGGGGTCGGACTGAAGCTTTCTTT.

The V call is TRBV4-3, the J call TRBJ1-4, with D hard to call. The CDR3 has 13 residues. The V and J ends lost 10 bases and 4 bases respectively, with 13 bases between them. Germline CDR1 and CDR2: LGHNA and YSLEER. CDR3 sequence: CATAPEYNEKLFF. DNA of the CDR3: TGCGCCACCGCTCCAGAGTATAATGAAAAACTGTTTTTT.

The sample holds a few counts of this clonotype. The chain combines TRBV6-6 with TRBJ2-5, with 8 bases fitting TRBD1. Germline loops: CDR1 MNHNY, CDR2 SVGAGI (reference sequence). The J segment lost 3 bases and the V segment lost 5 bases, leaving 2 bases of the junction unmatched. The CDR3 covers 13 residues. The CDR3, as DNA: TGTGCCAGCAGTGGGACAGGAAAAGAGACCCAGTACTTC. Translation: CASSGTGKETQYF.

The CDR3 loop reads CASSLAEQDGDEAQYF. CDR3 sequence (DNA): TGTGCCAGCAGCTTAGCTGAACAGGACGGTGATGAGGCCCAGTACTTC. The gene calls are TRBV7-8 and TRBJ2-5; D perhaps matches TRBD1 (5 bases). The CDR3 loop spans 16 amino acids. Trimming pared 0 bases from V and 9 bases from J, leaving 20 bases between. Looked up from germline, CDR1 is SGHVS and CDR2 is FQNEAQ.

For the CDR3, the DNA is TGTGCCAGCAGCTCAGTCGGACCGCAAAGCTCCTACAATGAGCAGTTCTTC. Its translation: CASSSVGPQSSYNEQFF. This chain uses TRBV7-2 with TRBJ2-1; D is unresolved. CDR1 is SGHTA and CDR2 is FQGNSA in the germline V gene. There are 17 residues in the CDR3. V lost 4 bases, J lost 0 bases, and 16 bases lay in between.

This clonotype was picked up a small number of times. The V gene is TRBV4-3, the J gene TRBJ2-7; 8 bases line up with TRBD1. CDR1 and CDR2 from the germline V gene are LGHNA and YSLEER. The CDR3 is made up of 14 amino acids. V shed 1 base, J shed 5 bases, and the junction held 4 bases outside the gene matches. CDR3 nucleotide sequence: TGCGCCAGCAGCCAAGTGGGCAGGGGGCACGAGCAGTACTTC. This codes for CASSQVGRGHEQYF.

The gene calls are TRBV6-2 or TRBV6-3 and TRBJ2-2; a weak D match, TRBD2 (6 bases). CDR1 and CDR2 from the germline V gene are MNHEY and SVGEGT. The CDR3 runs 16 residues. V gave up 8 bases and J gave up 0 bases, with 16 bases separating them. The CDR3 nucleotides read TGTGCCAGCCGACTCGGAGGACTAACGAACACCGGGGAGCTGTTTTTT. Protein sequence: CASRLGGLTNTGELFF.

The V call is TRBV19, the J call TRBJ1-5; tentatively, D is TRBD1 (6 bases). Germline V gene sequence: CDR1 LNHDA, CDR2 SQIVND (reference sequence). Between the trimmed V and J ends, which lost 1 base and 3 bases, there was a span of 16 bases. This CDR3 is built from 17 residues. The CDR3 coding sequence is TGTGCCAGTAGTATAGGTTCGAAGGACAGCTTCAATCAGCCCCAGCATTTT. It yields the protein CASSIGSKDSFNQPQHF.

The V and J genes are TRBV29-1 and TRBJ2-2; D remains unclear. Trimming stripped 2 bases from V and 7 bases from J, with 5 bases between. CDR1 and CDR2 (germline): SQVTM, ANQGSEA. This CDR3 comprises 11 residues. DNA of the CDR3: TGCAGCGTTGAAAAAGACGGGGAGCTGTTTTTT. Its protein product is CSVEKDGELFF.

This clonotype has a handful of counts. The rearrangement joins TRBV5-6 to TRBJ2-7; 12 positions agree with TRBD2. This CDR3 region has 18 residues. V lost 3 bases and J lost 4; bases outside the gene matches: 14. Per germline, CDR1 SGHDT and CDR2 YYEEEE. In DNA form, the CDR3 reads TGTGCCAGCAGCTCCTGGACTAGCGGGATCCTAGGTTCGTACGAGCAGTACTTC. Its protein product is CASSSWTSGILGSYEQYF.

The chain links TRBV4-3 to TRBJ1-5; unclear D gene. The CDR3 sequence is 13 residues long. Looked up from germline, CDR1 is LGHNA and CDR2 is YSLEER. V was trimmed by 1 base and J by 9 bases, leaving 10 bases between them. CDR3 DNA: TGCGCCAGCAGCCAAGTAGGAGGGAGGCCCCAGCATTTT. Protein: CASSQVGGRPQHF.

This chain connects TRBV10-2 to TRBJ1-2; 10 bases fit TRBD1. V trimming: 8 bases; J trimming: 2 bases; junction bases outside the gene matches: 14. The CDR3 spans 17 residues. CDR1 is WSHSY, CDR2 SAAADI, per germline. CDR3 sequence: CASSNPGQGRGNYGYTF. The CDR3, as DNA: TGCGCCAGCTCAAACCCGGGACAGGGGAGAGGGAACTATGGCTACACCTTC.

A few counts support this clonotype. The chain couples TRBV29-1 to TRBJ2-5, with a possible D match to TRBD1 (6 bases). Germline loops: CDR1 SQVTM, CDR2 ANQGSEA. The CDR3 is made up of 15 amino acids. V lost 3 bases, J lost 4 bases, and 18 bases lay in between. In DNA, the CDR3 is TGCAGCGTTGATACAGGGACGATAAGGGGAGAGACCCAGTACTTC. Translation gives CSVDTGTIRGETQYF.

In this sample, this clonotype turned up a few times. This chain connects TRBV6-5 to TRBJ2-1, with 9 nucleotides matching TRBD2. Trimming at V came to 2 bases and at J to 8 bases, leaving 4 bases not matched to a gene. This CDR3 has 14 amino acids. Looked up from germline, CDR1 is MNHEY and CDR2 is SVGAGI. Here the CDR3 DNA reads TGTGCCAGCAGTTACGGCGGGGGGGCCGATGAGCAGTTCTTC. Protein product: CASSYGGGADEQFF.

The chain carries TRBV7-2 and TRBJ2-2, with D uncertain. Germline CDR1 and CDR2: SGHTA and FQGNSA. V was pared by 4 bases and J by 5 bases, with 8 bases between. The CDR3 has 13 residues. The CDR3 DNA is TGTGCCAGCAGCTCCCGTAGAACCGGGGAGCTGTTTTTT. This encodes CASSSRRTGELFF.

V and J are TRBV3-1 and TRBJ2-5; no firm D call. Germline V gene lookup returns CDR1 LGHDT and CDR2 YNNKEL (reference sequence). V was cut by 4 bases and J by 7 bases, with 16 bases left in between. The CDR3 length is 14 residues. The CDR3 DNA reads TGTGCCAGCAGCCCCCAAGGATCTTGGGGGACCCAGTACTTC. This encodes CASSPQGSWGTQYF.

This chain links TRBV5-6 with TRBJ2-5; TRBD2 matches at 11 bases. Per the germline V gene, CDR1 is SGHDT and CDR2 is YYEEEE. The CDR3 sequence is 16 residues long. The trim removed 4 bases at V and 4 bases at J, leaving 9 bases unmatched. The CDR3 nucleotides read TGTGCCAGCAGCCTTGTAGGCGGACTAGCGGGAGAGACCCAGTACTTC. Protein: CASSLVGGLAGETQYF.

This chain links TRBV7-2 with TRBJ1-6; D not certain. The CDR3 has 12 residues. The germline V gene encodes CDR1 SGHTA and CDR2 FQGNSA. V lost 1 base, J lost 13 bases, and 8 bases lay in between. In DNA, the CDR3 is TGTGCCAGCAGCTTAGATCGTACTCCCCTCCACTTT. Translating it yields CASSLDRTPLHF.

CDR3 protein: CASSGVRYTF. In nucleotides, the CDR3 is TGTGCCAGCTCGGGGGTACGCTACACCTTC. J is TRBJ1-2 and V is TRBV28; D might be TRBD1 (5 bases). CDR3 length equals 10 residues. Trimming shortened V by 8 bases and J by 9 bases, and 10 bases separated the two germline ends. Looked up from germline, CDR1 is MDHEN and CDR2 is SYDVKM.

The V call is TRBV6-5, the J call TRBJ1-4; no clear D gene. Trimming shortened V by 6 bases and J by 6 bases, and 11 bases separated the two germline ends. CDR1 and CDR2 (germline): MNHEY, SVGAGI. The CDR3 is made up of 13 amino acids. CDR3 DNA: TGTGCCAGCAGGGACGGCACCTATGAAAAACTGTTTTTT. Translated: CASRDGTYEKLFF.

The chain joins TRBV5-1 to TRBJ1-2; D remains ambiguous. The germline V and J ends were trimmed by 3 bases and 3 bases, with 9 bases remaining between them. CDR1 is SGHRS and CDR2 is YFSETQ in the germline V gene. The CDR3 covers 13 residues. The CDR3 is CASSSGPDYGYTF. CDR3 coding DNA: TGCGCCAGCAGCTCAGGTCCGGACTATGGCTACACCTTC. The whole variable domain, filled in from reference TRBV5-1 and TRBJ1-2, reads KAGVTQTPRYLIKTRGQQVTLSCSPISGHRSVSWYQQTPGQGLQFLFEYFSETQRNKGNFPGRFSGRQFSNSRSEMNVSTLELGDSALYLCASSSGPDYGYTFGSGTRLTVV.

This clonotype has only a few counts. The genes are TRBV3-1 and TRBJ2-5; D is unresolved. This CDR3 has 15 residues. In germline, CDR1 is LGHDT, CDR2 YNNKEL (reference sequence). Deletions cut 4 bases from V and 7 bases from J, with 19 bases between. The CDR3 DNA sequence: TGTGCCAGCAGCCGATCCACGACTCCCGGTATGACCCAGTACTTC. The encoded protein is CASSRSTTPGMTQYF.